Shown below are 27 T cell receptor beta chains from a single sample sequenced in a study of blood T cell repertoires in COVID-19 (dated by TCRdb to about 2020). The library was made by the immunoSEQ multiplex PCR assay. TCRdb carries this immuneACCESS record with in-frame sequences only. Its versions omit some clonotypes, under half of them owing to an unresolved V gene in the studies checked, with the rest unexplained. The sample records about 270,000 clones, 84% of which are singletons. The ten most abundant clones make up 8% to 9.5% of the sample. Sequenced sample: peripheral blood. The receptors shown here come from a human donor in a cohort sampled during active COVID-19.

CDR3 protein: CSAGDFPQEQFF. The CDR3 nucleotides read TGCAGCGCAGGGGATTTCCCTCAAGAGCAGTTCTTC. The V and J genes are TRBV29-1 and TRBJ2-1, with D possibly TRBD1 on 6 matching bases. The CDR3 has 12 residues. V was cut by 7 bases and J by 10 bases, with 17 bases left in between. Germline assignment: CDR1 SQVTM and CDR2 ANQGSEA.

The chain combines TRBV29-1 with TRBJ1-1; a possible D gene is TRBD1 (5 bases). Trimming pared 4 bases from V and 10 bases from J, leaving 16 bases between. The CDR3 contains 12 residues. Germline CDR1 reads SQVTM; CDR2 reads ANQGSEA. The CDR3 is CSVGARTLGAFF. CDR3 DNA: TGCAGCGTTGGGGCCAGGACATTGGGAGCTTTCTTT.

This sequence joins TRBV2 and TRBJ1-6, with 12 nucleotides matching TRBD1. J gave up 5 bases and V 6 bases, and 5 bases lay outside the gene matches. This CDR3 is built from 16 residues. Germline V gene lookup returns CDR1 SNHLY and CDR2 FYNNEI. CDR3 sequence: CASRGTGGSNNSPLHF. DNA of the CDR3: TGTGCCAGCAGGGGGACAGGGGGCTCTAATAATTCACCCCTCCACTTT.

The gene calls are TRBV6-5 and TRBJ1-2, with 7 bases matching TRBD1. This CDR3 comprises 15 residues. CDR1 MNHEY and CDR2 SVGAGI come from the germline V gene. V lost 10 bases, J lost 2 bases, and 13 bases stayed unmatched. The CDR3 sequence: CATYRDSHSNYGYTF. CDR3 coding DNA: TGTGCCACGTACCGGGACAGTCATTCCAACTATGGCTACACCTTC.

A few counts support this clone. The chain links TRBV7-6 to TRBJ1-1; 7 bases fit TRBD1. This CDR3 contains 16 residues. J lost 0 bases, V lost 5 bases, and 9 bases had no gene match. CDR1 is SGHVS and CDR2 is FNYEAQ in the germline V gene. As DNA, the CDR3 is TGTGCCAGCAGCATCTCTGGGACAGCCATGAACACTGAAGCTTTCTTT. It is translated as CASSISGTAMNTEAFF.

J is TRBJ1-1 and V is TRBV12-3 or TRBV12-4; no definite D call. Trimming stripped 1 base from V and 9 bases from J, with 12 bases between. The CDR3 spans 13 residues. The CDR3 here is CASSLGGNTQAFF. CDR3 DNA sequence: TGTGCCAGCAGTTTAGGCGGTAACACCCAAGCTTTCTTT.

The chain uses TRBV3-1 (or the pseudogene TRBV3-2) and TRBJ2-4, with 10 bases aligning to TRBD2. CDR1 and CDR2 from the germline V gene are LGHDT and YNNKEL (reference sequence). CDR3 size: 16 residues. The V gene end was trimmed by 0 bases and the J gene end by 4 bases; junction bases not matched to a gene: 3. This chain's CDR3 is CASSQETSGNKNIQYF. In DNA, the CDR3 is TGTGCCAGCAGCCAAGAAACTAGCGGGAATAAAAACATTCAGTACTTC.

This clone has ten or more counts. The CDR3 nucleotides read TGTGCCAGCAGTCCCGGACAGTGGAAGAACACTGAAGCTTTCTTT. Its translation: CASSPGQWKNTEAFF. This chain links TRBV6-5 with TRBJ1-1; tentatively, D is TRBD1 (6 bases). The CDR3 sequence is 15 residues long. Germline V gene data show CDR1 as MNHEY and CDR2 as SVGAGI. V was cut by 5 bases and J by 1 base, with 14 bases left in between.

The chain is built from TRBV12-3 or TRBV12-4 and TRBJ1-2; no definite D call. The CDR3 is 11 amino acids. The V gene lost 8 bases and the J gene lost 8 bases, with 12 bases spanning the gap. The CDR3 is CASGRLWGYTF. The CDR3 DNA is TGTGCCAGCGGTCGACTTTGGGGCTACACCTTC.

Here the CDR3 DNA reads TGTGCCAGCAGTTACTCGAACAGGGGGTCCACTGAAGCTTTCTTT. Its translation: CASSYSNRGSTEAFF. The V gene is TRBV6-5, the J gene TRBJ1-1, with TRBD1 identical over 8 bases. V lost 0 bases, J lost 4 bases, and 4 bases stayed unmatched. CDR1 is MNHEY, CDR2 SVGAGI, per germline. This CDR3 contains 15 residues.

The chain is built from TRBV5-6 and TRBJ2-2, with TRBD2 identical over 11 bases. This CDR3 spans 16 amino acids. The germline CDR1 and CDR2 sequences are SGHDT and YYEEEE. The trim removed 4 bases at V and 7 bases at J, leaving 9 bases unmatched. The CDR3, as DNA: TGTGCCAGCAGCCGGGGACTAGCGGCAGTCCTCGGGGAGCTGTTTTTT. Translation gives CASSRGLAAVLGELFF.

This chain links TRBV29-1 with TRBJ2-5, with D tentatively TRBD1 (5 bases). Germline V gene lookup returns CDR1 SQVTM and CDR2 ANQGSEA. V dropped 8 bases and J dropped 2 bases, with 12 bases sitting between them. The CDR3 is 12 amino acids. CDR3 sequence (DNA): TGCAGCTCGGTTAGGGGTCAAGAGACCCAGTACTTC. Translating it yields CSSVRGQETQYF.

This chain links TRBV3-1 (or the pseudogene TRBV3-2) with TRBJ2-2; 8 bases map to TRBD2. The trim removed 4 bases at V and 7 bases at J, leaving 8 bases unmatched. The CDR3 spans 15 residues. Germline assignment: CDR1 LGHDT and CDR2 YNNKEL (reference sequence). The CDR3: CASSLRGLGIGELFF. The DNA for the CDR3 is TGTGCCAGCAGCCTCAGGGGACTAGGGATCGGGGAGCTGTTTTTT.

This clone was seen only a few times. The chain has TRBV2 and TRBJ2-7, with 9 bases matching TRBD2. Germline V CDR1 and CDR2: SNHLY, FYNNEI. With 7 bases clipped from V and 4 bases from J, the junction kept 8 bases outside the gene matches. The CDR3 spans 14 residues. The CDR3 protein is CASKGREGRYEQYF. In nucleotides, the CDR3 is TGTGCCAGCAAGGGGCGGGAGGGCAGATACGAGCAGTACTTC.

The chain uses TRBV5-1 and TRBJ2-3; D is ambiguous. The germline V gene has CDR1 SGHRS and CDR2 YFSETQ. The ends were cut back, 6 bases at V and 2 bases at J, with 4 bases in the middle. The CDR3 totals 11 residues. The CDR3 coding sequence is TGCGCCAGCACCAACACAGATACGCAGTATTTT. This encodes CASTNTDTQYF. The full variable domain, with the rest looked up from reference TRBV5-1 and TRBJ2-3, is KAGVTQTPRYLIKTRGQQVTLSCSPISGHRSVSWYQQTPGQGLQFLFEYFSETQRNKGNFPGRFSGRQFSNSRSEMNVSTLELGDSALYLCASTNTDTQYFGPGTRLTVL.

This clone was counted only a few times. CDR3 bases: TGTGCCAGCAGCCCCAAACCCCAACGAGGTGAAAAACTGTTTTTT. Translating it yields CASSPKPQRGEKLFF. The chain combines TRBV7-9 with TRBJ1-4, with no clear D. CDR3 length equals 15 residues. The germline V gene has CDR1 SEHNR and CDR2 FQNEAQ (reference sequence). V was cut by 5 bases and J by 7 bases, with 17 bases left in between.

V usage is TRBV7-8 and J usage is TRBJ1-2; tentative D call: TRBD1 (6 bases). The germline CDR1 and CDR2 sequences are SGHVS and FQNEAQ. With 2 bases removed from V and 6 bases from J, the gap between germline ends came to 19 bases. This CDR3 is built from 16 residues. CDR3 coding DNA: TGTGCCAGCAGCTTATTCTCCGGGGGGCTGGGGGATGGCTACACCTTC. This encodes CASSLFSGGLGDGYTF.

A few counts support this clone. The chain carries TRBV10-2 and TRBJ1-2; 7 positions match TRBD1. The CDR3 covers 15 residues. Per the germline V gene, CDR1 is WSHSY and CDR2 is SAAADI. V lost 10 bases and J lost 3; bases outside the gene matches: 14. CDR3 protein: CATRDIQGNYYGYTF. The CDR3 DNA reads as TGCGCCACCCGGGACATACAGGGGAACTACTATGGCTACACCTTC.

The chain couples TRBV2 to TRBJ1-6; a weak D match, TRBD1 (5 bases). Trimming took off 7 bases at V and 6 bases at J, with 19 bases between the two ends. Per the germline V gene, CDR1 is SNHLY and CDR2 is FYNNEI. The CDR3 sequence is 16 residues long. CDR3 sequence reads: CASTIYPTGGNSPLHF. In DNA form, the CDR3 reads TGTGCCAGCACTATCTATCCCACAGGCGGTAATTCACCCCTCCACTTT.

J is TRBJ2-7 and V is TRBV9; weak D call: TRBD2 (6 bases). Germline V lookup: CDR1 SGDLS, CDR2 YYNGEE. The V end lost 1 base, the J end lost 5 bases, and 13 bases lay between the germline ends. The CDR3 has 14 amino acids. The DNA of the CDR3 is TGTGCCAGCAGCGTACTTAGTGGCGGGAACGAGCAGTACTTC. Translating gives CASSVLSGGNEQYF.

The CDR3 reads CSVATGVNTEAFF. CDR3 nucleotide sequence: TGCAGCGTAGCGACAGGGGTGAACACTGAAGCTTTCTTT. The rearrangement joins TRBV29-1 to TRBJ1-1; 8 bases are a match to TRBD1. CDR3 length: 13 residues. With 6 bases clipped from V and 0 bases from J, the junction kept 3 bases outside the gene matches. Germline V lookup: CDR1 SQVTM, CDR2 ANQGSEA.

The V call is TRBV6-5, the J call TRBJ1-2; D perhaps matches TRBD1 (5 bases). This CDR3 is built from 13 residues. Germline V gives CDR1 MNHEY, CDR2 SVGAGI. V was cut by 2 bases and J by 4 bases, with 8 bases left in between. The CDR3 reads CASSYLGRYGYTF. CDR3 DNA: TGTGCCAGCAGTTACCTGGGGCGCTATGGCTACACCTTC.

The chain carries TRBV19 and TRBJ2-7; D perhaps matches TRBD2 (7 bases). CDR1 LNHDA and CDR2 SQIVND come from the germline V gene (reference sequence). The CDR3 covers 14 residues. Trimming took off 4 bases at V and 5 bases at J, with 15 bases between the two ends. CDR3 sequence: CASSKGGVLDEQYF. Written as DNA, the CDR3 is TGTGCCAGTAGTAAGGGGGGGGTGCTCGACGAGCAGTACTTC.

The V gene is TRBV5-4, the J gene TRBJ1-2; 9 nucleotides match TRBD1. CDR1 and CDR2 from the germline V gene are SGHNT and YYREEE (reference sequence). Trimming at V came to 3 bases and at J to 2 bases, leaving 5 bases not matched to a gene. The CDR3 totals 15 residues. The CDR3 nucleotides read TGTGCCAGCAGCTCGAGACAGGGGGGGAACTATGGCTACACCTTC. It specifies CASSSRQGGNYGYTF.

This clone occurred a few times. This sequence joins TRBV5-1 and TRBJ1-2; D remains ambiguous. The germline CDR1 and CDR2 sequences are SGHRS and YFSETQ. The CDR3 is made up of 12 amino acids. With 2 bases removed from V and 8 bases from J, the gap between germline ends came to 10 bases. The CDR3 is CASSLGGRGYTF. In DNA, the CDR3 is TGCGCCAGCAGCTTAGGAGGGAGAGGCTACACCTTC.

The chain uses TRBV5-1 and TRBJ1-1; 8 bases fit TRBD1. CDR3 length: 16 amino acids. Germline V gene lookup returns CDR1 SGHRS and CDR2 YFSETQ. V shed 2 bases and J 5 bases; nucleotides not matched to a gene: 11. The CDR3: CASSLGQGARITEAFF. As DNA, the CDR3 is TGCGCCAGCAGCTTAGGGCAGGGGGCCCGGATTACTGAAGCTTTCTTT.

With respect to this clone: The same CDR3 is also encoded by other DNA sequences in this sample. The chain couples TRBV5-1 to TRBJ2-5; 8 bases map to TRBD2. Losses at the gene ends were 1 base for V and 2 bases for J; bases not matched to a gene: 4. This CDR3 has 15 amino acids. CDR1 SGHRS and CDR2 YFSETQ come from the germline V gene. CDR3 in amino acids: CASSLTSGGQETQYF. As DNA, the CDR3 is TGCGCCAGCAGCTTGACTAGCGGAGGTCAAGAGACCCAGTACTTC.